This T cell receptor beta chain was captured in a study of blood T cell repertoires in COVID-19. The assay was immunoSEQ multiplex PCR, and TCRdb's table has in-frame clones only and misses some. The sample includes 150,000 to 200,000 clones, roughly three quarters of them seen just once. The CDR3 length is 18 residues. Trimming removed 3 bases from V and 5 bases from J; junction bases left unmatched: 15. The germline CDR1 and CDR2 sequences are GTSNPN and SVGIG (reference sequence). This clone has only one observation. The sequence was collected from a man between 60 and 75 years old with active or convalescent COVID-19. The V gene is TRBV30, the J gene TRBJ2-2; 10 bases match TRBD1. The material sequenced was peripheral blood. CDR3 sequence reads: CAWSSPGTGDRFTGELFF. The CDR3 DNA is TGTGCCTGGAGCTCCCCCGGGACAGGGGATCGGTTTACCGGGGAGCTGTTTTTT.